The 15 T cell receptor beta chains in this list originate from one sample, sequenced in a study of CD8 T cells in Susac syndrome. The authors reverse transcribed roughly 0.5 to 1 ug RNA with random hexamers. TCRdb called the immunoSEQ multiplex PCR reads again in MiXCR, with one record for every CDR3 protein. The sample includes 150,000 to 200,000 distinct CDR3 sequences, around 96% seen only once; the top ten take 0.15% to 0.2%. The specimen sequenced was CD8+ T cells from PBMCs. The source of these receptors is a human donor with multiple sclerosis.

The CDR3: CASSPAGPYGYTF. CDR3 sequence (DNA): TGTGCCAGCTCACCAGCAGGGCCGTATGGCTACACCTTC. V gene TRBV18 combines with J gene TRBJ1-2; D may be TRBD1 (5 bases). The V end lost 2 bases, the J end lost 5 bases, and 9 bases lay between the germline ends. Germline CDR1 is KGHSH and CDR2 is LQKENI. The CDR3 has 13 residues.

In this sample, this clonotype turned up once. This CDR3 is CASSVWGGTDTQYF. The CDR3, as DNA: TGTGCCAGCAGCGTCTGGGGGGGCACAGATACGCAGTATTTT. The chain combines TRBV9 with TRBJ2-3; tentatively, D is TRBD2 (6 bases). The CDR3 extends over 14 amino acids. V was trimmed by 2 bases and J by 1 base, leaving 8 bases between them. Germline V gives CDR1 SGDLS, CDR2 YYNGEE. The full variable domain, rest sourced from reference TRBV9 and TRBJ2-3, is DSGVTQTPKHLITATGQRVTLRCSPRSGDLSVYWYQQSLDQGLQFLIQYYNGEERAKGNILERFSAQQFPDLHSELNLSSLELGDSALYFCASSVWGGTDTQYFGPGTRLTVL.

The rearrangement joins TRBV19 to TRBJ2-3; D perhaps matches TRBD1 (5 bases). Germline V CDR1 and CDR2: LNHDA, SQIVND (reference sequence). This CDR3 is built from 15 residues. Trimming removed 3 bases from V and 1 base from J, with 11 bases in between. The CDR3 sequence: CASSIGVQGTDTQYF. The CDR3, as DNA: TGTGCCAGTAGTATTGGTGTACAGGGCACAGATACGCAGTATTTT. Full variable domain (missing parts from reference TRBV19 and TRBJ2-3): DGGITQSPKYLFRKEGQNVTLSCEQNLNHDAMYWYRQDPGQGLRLIYYSQIVNDFQKGDIAEGYSVSREKKESFPLTVTSAQKNPTAFYLCASSIGVQGTDTQYFGPGTRLTVL.

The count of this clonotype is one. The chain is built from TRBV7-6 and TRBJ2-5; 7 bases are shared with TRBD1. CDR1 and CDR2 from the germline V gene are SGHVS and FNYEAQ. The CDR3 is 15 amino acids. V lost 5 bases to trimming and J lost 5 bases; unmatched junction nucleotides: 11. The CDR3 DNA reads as TGTGCCAGCAGCCCTCGGACAGGTTGGGGGGAGACCCAGTACTTC. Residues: CASSPRTGWGETQYF.

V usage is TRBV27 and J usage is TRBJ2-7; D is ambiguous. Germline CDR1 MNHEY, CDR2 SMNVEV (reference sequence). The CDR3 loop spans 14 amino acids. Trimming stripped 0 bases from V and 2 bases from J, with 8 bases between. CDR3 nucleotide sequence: TGTGCCAGCAGTTTATCCCGCAGGACCTACGAGCAGTACTTC. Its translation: CASSLSRRTYEQYF.

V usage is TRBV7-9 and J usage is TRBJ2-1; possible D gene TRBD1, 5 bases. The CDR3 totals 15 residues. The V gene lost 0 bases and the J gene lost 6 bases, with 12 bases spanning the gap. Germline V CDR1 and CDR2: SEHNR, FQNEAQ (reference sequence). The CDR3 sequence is CASSLAQGNANEQFF. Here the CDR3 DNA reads TGTGCCAGCAGCTTAGCGCAGGGCAACGCCAATGAGCAGTTCTTC.

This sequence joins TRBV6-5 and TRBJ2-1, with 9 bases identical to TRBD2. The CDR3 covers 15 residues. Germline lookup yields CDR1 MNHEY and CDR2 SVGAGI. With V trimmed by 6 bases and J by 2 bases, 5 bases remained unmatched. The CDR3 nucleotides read TGTGCCAGCAGACAACTAGCGGGTACCTACAATGAGCAGTTCTTC. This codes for CASRQLAGTYNEQFF.

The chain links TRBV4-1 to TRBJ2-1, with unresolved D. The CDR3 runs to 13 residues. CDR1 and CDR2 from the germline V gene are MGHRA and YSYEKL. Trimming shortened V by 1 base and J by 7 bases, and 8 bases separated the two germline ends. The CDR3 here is CASSQALGNEQFF. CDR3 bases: TGCGCCAGCAGCCAAGCTTTAGGAAATGAGCAGTTCTTC.

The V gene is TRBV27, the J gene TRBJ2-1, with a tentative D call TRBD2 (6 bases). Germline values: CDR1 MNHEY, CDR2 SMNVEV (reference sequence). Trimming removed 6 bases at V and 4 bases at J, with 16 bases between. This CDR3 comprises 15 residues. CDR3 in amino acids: CASRDTPGLYNEQFF. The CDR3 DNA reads TGTGCCAGCAGGGATACCCCGGGACTTTACAATGAGCAGTTCTTC.

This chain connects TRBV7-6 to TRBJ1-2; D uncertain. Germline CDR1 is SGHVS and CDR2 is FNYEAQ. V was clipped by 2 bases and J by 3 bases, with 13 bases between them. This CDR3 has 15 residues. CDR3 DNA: TGTGCCAGCAGCTTATACCCGGGCCGGGACTATGGCTACACCTTC. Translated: CASSLYPGRDYGYTF.

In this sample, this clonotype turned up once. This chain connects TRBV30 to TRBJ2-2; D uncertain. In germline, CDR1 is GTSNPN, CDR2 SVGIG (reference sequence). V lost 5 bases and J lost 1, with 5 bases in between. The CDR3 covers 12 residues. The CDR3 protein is CAWARNTGELFF. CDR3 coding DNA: TGTGCCTGGGCCCGGAACACCGGGGAGCTGTTTTTT.

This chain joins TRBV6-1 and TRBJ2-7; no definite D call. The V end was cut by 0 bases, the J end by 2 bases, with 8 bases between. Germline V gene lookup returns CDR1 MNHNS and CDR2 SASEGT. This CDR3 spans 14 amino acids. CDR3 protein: CASSEAALAYEQYF. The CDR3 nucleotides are TGTGCCAGCAGTGAAGCGGCCCTGGCCTACGAGCAGTACTTC.

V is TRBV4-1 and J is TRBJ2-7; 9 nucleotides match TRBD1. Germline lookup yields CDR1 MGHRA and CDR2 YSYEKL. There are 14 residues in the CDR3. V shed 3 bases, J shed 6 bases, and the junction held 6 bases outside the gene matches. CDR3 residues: CASSQGTGGGEQYF. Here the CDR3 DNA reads TGCGCCAGCAGCCAGGGTACAGGGGGCGGCGAGCAGTACTTC.

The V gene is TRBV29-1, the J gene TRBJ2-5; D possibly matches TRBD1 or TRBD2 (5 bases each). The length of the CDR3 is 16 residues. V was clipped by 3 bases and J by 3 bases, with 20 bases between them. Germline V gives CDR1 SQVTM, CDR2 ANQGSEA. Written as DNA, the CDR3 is TGCAGCGTTGAGCAATGGGCAGGGAGAACCGAAGAGACCCAGTACTTC. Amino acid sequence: CSVEQWAGRTEETQYF.

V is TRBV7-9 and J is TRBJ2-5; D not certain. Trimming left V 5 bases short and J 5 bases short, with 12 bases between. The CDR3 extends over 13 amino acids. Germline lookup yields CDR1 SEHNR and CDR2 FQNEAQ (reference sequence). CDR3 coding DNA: TGTGCCAGCAGCCATCCCCGAAGGGAGACCCAGTACTTC. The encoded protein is CASSHPRRETQYF.